These 6 T cell receptor beta chains originate from one sample sequenced in a study of T cell responses to AZD1222 COVID-19 vaccine. Produced via immunoSEQ multiplex PCR; TCRdb's table is partial and in-frame only. The sample gives roughly 100,000 clones, about 81% of which show up once; more than 4.5% is in the top ten. The specimen comprised peripheral blood, sampled on day 0 of AZD1222 vaccination. The receptors originated from an adult in good health.

J is TRBJ1-2 and V is TRBV15; D unresolved. Germline V gene lookup returns CDR1 LNHNV and CDR2 YYDKDF (reference sequence). Trimming stripped 0 bases from V and 7 bases from J, with 9 bases between. The CDR3 totals 13 residues. The CDR3 DNA sequence: TGTGCCACCAGCAGAGATCGGTGGAGTGGCTACACCTTC. Amino acids: CATSRDRWSGYTF.

The rearrangement links TRBV19 to TRBJ1-5; a possible D gene is TRBD1 (5 bases). Germline CDR1 LNHDA, CDR2 SQIVND (reference sequence). This CDR3 has 16 amino acids. The V end was cut by 8 bases, the J end by 6 bases, with 23 bases between. The CDR3 DNA follows: TGTGCCAGTGCCCCGGGACCGGGGGATAGGAGTCAGCCCCAGCATTTT. It encodes CASAPGPGDRSQPQHF.

Regarding this clone: The same CDR3 is also encoded by other DNA sequences in this sample. The rearrangement joins TRBV5-1 to TRBJ1-6; TRBD1 matches 9 bases. Germline V gene data show CDR1 as SGHRS and CDR2 as YFSETQ. This CDR3 has 14 amino acids. The V and J ends lost 4 bases and 10 bases, in that order; junction bases with no gene match: 6. CDR3 in DNA: TGCGCCAGCAGCCCGGGACAGGGCAACTCACCCCTCCACTTT. Translating gives CASSPGQGNSPLHF. The full variable domain, its missing parts supplied by reference TRBV5-1 and TRBJ1-6, is KAGVTQTPRYLIKTRGQQVTLSCSPISGHRSVSWYQQTPGQGLQFLFEYFSETQRNKGNFPGRFSGRQFSNSRSEMNVSTLELGDSALYLCASSPGQGNSPLHFGNGTRLTVT.

This chain uses TRBV7-6 with TRBJ2-7; D is possibly TRBD1 (6 bases). CDR1 SGHVS and CDR2 FNYEAQ come from the germline V gene. Between the trimmed V and J ends, which lost 5 bases and 6 bases, there was a span of 26 bases. The CDR3 has 17 residues. The CDR3 DNA reads TGTGCCAGCAGCATAATGCCGACGGGACAAACTTACTCCGAGCAGTACTTC. Its protein product is CASSIMPTGQTYSEQYF. The whole variable domain, remainder taken from reference TRBV7-6 and TRBJ2-7, is GAGVSQSPRYKVTKRGQDVALRCDPISGHVSLYWYRQALGQGPEFLTYFNYEAQQDKSGLPNDRFSAERPEGSISTLTIQRTEQRDSAMYRCASSIMPTGQTYSEQYFGPGTRLTVT.

The J gene is TRBJ1-5, the V gene TRBV19, with a weak D call TRBD1 (6 bases). Trimming cost V 7 bases and J 2 bases, with 15 bases left between them. Germline CDR1 is LNHDA and CDR2 is SQIVND (reference sequence). This CDR3 contains 15 residues. In DNA, the CDR3 is TGTGCCAGTACCTCAACAGGGTACGGCAATCAGCCCCAGCATTTT. Translated, it gives CASTSTGYGNQPQHF.

Notes on this clone: The same CDR3 also results from other DNA sequences found in this sample. The chain joins TRBV27 to TRBJ1-5; 7 nucleotides match TRBD1. With V trimmed by 6 bases and J by 3 bases, 2 bases remained unmatched. Germline V CDR1 and CDR2: MNHEY, SMNVEV (reference sequence). This CDR3 is 13 amino acids long. CDR3 protein: CASRQGNNQPQHF. The CDR3 nucleotides read TGTGCCAGCAGACAGGGGAACAATCAGCCCCAGCATTTT.